These 10 T cell receptor beta chains came from one sample sequenced in a study of CD8+ T cells in alopecia areata. cDNA reverse transcribed from extracted RNA served as the sequencing template. Using immunoSEQ multiplex PCR, the repertoire was profiled, and TCRdb retains in-frame clones only, with some absent. Of under 35,000 clones detected, over 65% appear once; the ten largest clones hold 15% to 20%. The specimen sequenced was NKG2D-low CD8+ T cells sorted from blood. The receptor set was obtained from a human donor with alopecia areata.

There are a few counts of this clone. The J gene is TRBJ2-3, the V gene TRBV18; 7 bases are a match to TRBD2. The CDR3 has 15 amino acids. Losses at the gene ends were 3 bases for V and 0 bases for J; bases not matched to a gene: 3. Germline CDR1 is KGHSH and CDR2 is LQKENI. CDR3 residues: CASSPSGKSTDTQYF. CDR3 nucleotide sequence: TGTGCCAGCTCACCGAGCGGGAAGAGCACAGATACGCAGTATTTT.

The chain links TRBV27 to TRBJ2-2; possible D gene TRBD2, 6 bases. V was shortened by 3 bases and J by 10 bases, with 12 bases between the two germline ends. CDR3 length equals 13 residues. Germline CDR1 is MNHEY and CDR2 is SMNVEV (reference sequence). The CDR3: CASSFLGGEELFF. The CDR3 DNA is TGTGCCAGCAGTTTCCTAGGCGGGGAGGAGCTGTTTTTT.

The rearrangement uses TRBV7-9 and TRBJ2-7, with 8 bases matching TRBD2. In germline, CDR1 is SEHNR, CDR2 FQNEAQ (reference sequence). The CDR3 loop spans 17 amino acids. Losses at the gene ends were 1 base for V and 0 bases for J; bases not matched to a gene: 8. The CDR3 loop is CASSLESAGVYSYEQYF. The CDR3 DNA reads TGTGCCAGCAGCTTAGAGTCAGCGGGGGTTTACTCCTACGAGCAGTACTTC.

The chain combines TRBV4-1 with TRBJ2-3; tentatively, D is TRBD1 (6 bases). The V end lost 3 bases, the J end lost 0 bases, and 22 bases lay between the germline ends. The CDR3 loop spans 19 amino acids. Germline assignment: CDR1 MGHRA and CDR2 YSYEKL. The CDR3 spells CASSHPFEAQGPSTDTQYF. CDR3 DNA sequence: TGCGCCAGCAGCCATCCCTTCGAGGCTCAGGGGCCTAGCACAGATACGCAGTATTTT.

The V gene is TRBV27, the J gene TRBJ1-2; TRBD1 matches 9 bases. The CDR3 runs 18 residues. Germline V gene data show CDR1 as MNHEY and CDR2 as SMNVEV (reference sequence). V trimming: 5 bases; J trimming: 3 bases; junction bases outside the gene matches: 16. CDR3 amino acids: CASSLVGTGSFPDYGYTF. CDR3 DNA sequence: TGTGCCAGCAGTCTCGTCGGGACAGGGTCATTCCCTGACTATGGCTACACCTTC.

V usage is TRBV11-1 and J usage is TRBJ2-5; 10 bases line up with TRBD2. The J segment lost 5 bases and the V segment lost 5 bases, leaving 8 bases of the junction unmatched. The CDR3 is 15 amino acids. CDR1 is SGHAT, CDR2 FQDESV, per germline (reference sequence). CDR3 in DNA: TGTGCCAGCAGCCCACAGCGGGGGGGCTGGGAGACCCAGTACTTC. It encodes CASSPQRGGWETQYF.

The chain is built from TRBV27 and TRBJ1-5; possible D gene TRBD1, 5 bases. Germline V CDR1 and CDR2: MNHEY, SMNVEV (reference sequence). CDR3 length: 14 amino acids. Trimming left V 2 bases short and J 2 bases short, with 7 bases between. The CDR3 sequence: CASSLGGGNQPQHF. Here the CDR3 DNA reads TGTGCCAGCAGTTTAGGGGGAGGCAATCAGCCCCAGCATTTT.

The V call is TRBV11-2, the J call TRBJ2-5; no definite D call. This CDR3 has 13 amino acids. The V gene lost 6 bases and the J gene lost 1 base, with 9 bases spanning the gap. From germline, CDR1 is SGHAT and CDR2 FQNNGV. The CDR3 DNA is TGTGCCAGCAGTTCCTATACCCAAGAGACCCAGTACTTC. Protein product: CASSSYTQETQYF.

This clone was detected only once. The rearrangement joins TRBV6-5 to TRBJ2-7, with D perhaps TRBD1 (5 bases). Germline V gene data show CDR1 as MNHEY and CDR2 as SVGAGI. This CDR3 region has 14 residues. The ends were cut back, 6 bases at V and 3 bases at J, with 15 bases in the middle. The DNA of the CDR3 is TGTGCCAGCAGCTACGGACAAACCGACTACGAGCAGTACTTC. It yields the protein CASSYGQTDYEQYF.

The V gene is TRBV29-1, the J gene TRBJ2-3; TRBD1 might be the D (5 bases). The CDR3 consists of 13 residues. Trimming removed 5 bases at V and 2 bases at J, with 11 bases between. Germline CDR1 is SQVTM and CDR2 is ANQGSEA. As DNA, the CDR3 is TGCAGCGTTCCGACAGACAACACAGATACGCAGTATTTT. It specifies CSVPTDNTDTQYF.